A selection of T cell receptor beta chains follows, all from one sample in a study of T-cell memory formation after mild COVID-19. TCRdb re-derived calls from the 5' RACE reads in MiXCR, one entry per CDR3 protein. The sample has around 450,000 distinct CDR3 sequences; 20% to 30% are singletons. Sample: PBMCs or a T cell subset sorted from them (not recorded which). Receptors originate from an adult woman who had mild COVID-19 (a few samples of this study predate the infection). Cell type and time point are not known. Both conserved end residues are part of each CDR3. The D gene is left open where the match is weak. Clone size appears in some rows only: once, few, many, or a class for an expanded clone.

d_gene: TRBD1; j_gene: TRBJ2-3; abundance: .; v_gene: TRBV7-2; CDR3aa: CASSLVTGVSTDTQYF; CDR3nt: TGTGCCAGCAGCTTAGTTACAGGGGTGAGCACAGATACGCAGTATTTT
d_gene: .; j_gene: TRBJ2-7; abundance: .; v_gene: TRBV9; CDR3aa: CASSVGAWGQMGEQYF; CDR3nt: TGTGCCAGCAGCGTAGGAGCGTGGGGTCAAATGGGGGAGCAGTACTTC
d_gene: TRBD2; j_gene: TRBJ2-7; abundance: once; v_gene: TRBV6-2/TRBV6-3; CDR3aa: CASSPTPGTTHYEQYF; CDR3nt: TGTGCCAGCAGTCCCACCCCCGGGACTACCCACTACGAGCAGTACTTC
d_gene: .; j_gene: TRBJ2-7; abundance: few; v_gene: TRBV20-1; CDR3aa: CSASGAGWIISYEQYF; CDR3nt: TGCAGTGCTAGCGGAGCAGGGTGGATTATATCCTACGAGCAGTACTTC
d_gene: .; j_gene: TRBJ2-7; abundance: many; v_gene: TRBV7-2; CDR3aa: CASSLVAYEQYF; CDR3nt: TGTGCCAGCAGCTTAGTTGCCTACGAGCAGTACTTC
d_gene: .; j_gene: TRBJ1-5; abundance: .; v_gene: TRBV5-8; CDR3aa: CASSSPRNQPQHF; CDR3nt: TGTGCCAGCAGTTCTCCCAGGAATCAGCCCCAGCATTTT
d_gene: TRBD1; j_gene: TRBJ1-4; abundance: .; v_gene: TRBV2; CDR3aa: CASTLGTANEKLFF; CDR3nt: TGTGCCAGCACCCTGGGGACAGCTAATGAAAAACTGTTTTTT
d_gene: TRBD1; j_gene: TRBJ2-1; abundance: few; v_gene: TRBV7-9; CDR3aa: CASSFPQAPGQASSYNEQFF; CDR3nt: TGTGCCAGCAGCTTTCCCCAGGCCCCCGGACAGGCCAGCTCCTACAATGAGCAGTTCTTC
d_gene: .; j_gene: TRBJ2-1; abundance: few; v_gene: TRBV19; CDR3aa: CASSIARTSEQFF; CDR3nt: TGTGCCAGTAGTATTGCTAGGACCAGCGAGCAGTTCTTC
d_gene: .; j_gene: TRBJ1-2; abundance: many; v_gene: TRBV29-1; CDR3aa: CSVGTSNYGYTF; CDR3nt: TGCAGCGTAGGGACGTCCAACTATGGCTACACCTTC
d_gene: TRBD2; j_gene: TRBJ2-6; abundance: .; v_gene: TRBV3-1; CDR3aa: CASSQASGSGANVLTF; CDR3nt: TGTGCCAGCAGCCAGGCTAGCGGCTCTGGGGCCAACGTCCTGACTTTC
d_gene: TRBD1; j_gene: TRBJ1-6; abundance: few; v_gene: TRBV20-1; CDR3aa: CSARFADRANSPLHF; CDR3nt: TGCAGTGCTAGATTTGCGGACAGGGCGAATTCACCCCTCCACTTT
d_gene: .; j_gene: TRBJ1-1; abundance: .; v_gene: TRBV5-1; CDR3aa: CASSFIPGQNTEAFF; CDR3nt: TGCGCCAGCAGCTTTATACCGGGACAGAACACTGAAGCTTTCTTT
d_gene: TRBD1; j_gene: TRBJ2-1; abundance: few; v_gene: TRBV3-1; CDR3aa: CASDRGFSSEQFF; CDR3nt: TGTGCCAGCGACAGGGGGTTTTCTAGTGAGCAGTTCTTC
d_gene: .; j_gene: TRBJ2-1; abundance: .; v_gene: TRBV24-1; CDR3aa: CATSDSTPGWGNEQFF; CDR3nt: TGTGCCACCAGTGATTCTACCCCTGGGTGGGGCAATGAGCAGTTCTTC
d_gene: TRBD2; j_gene: TRBJ2-1; abundance: few; v_gene: TRBV7-6; CDR3aa: CASSLTGGPPHNEQFF; CDR3nt: TGTGCCAGCAGCTTAACGGGAGGGCCGCCCCACAATGAGCAGTTCTTC
d_gene: .; j_gene: TRBJ1-3; abundance: .; v_gene: TRBV3-1; CDR3aa: CASSETAASGNTIYF; CDR3nt: TGTGCCAGCAGCGAAACAGCTGCCTCTGGAAACACCATATATTTT
d_gene: .; j_gene: TRBJ1-3; abundance: .; v_gene: TRBV5-1; CDR3aa: CASSLDRRTFGNTIYF; CDR3nt: TGCGCCAGCAGCTTGGACCGTCGGACATTTGGAAACACCATATATTTT
d_gene: .; j_gene: TRBJ1-2; abundance: .; v_gene: TRBV5-1; CDR3aa: CASSLAPGEYGYTF; CDR3nt: TGCGCCAGCAGCCTGGCCCCCGGGGAGTATGGCTACACCTTC
d_gene: TRBD2; j_gene: TRBJ2-2; abundance: .; v_gene: TRBV4-2; CDR3aa: CASSQDTVLAGGAGELFF; CDR3nt: TGTGCCAGCAGCCAAGATACTGTACTAGCGGGAGGGGCCGGGGAGCTGTTTTTT
d_gene: TRBD1; j_gene: TRBJ2-7; abundance: .; v_gene: TRBV29-1; CDR3aa: CSVRAGGSYEQYF; CDR3nt: TGCAGCGTCCGAGCAGGGGGCTCCTACGAGCAGTACTTC
d_gene: .; j_gene: TRBJ1-5; abundance: .; v_gene: TRBV5-6; CDR3aa: CASSLSGSGGQPQHF; CDR3nt: TGTGCCAGCAGCTTGAGCGGGTCAGGAGGTCAGCCCCAGCATTTT
d_gene: TRBD1; j_gene: TRBJ2-5; abundance: few; v_gene: TRBV7-3; CDR3aa: CASSSGQGATQYF; CDR3nt: TGTGCCAGCAGCTCGGGACAGGGGGCTACCCAGTACTTC
d_gene: .; j_gene: TRBJ2-3; abundance: .; v_gene: TRBV7-2; CDR3aa: CASSSVHSGSSTDTQYF; CDR3nt: TGTGCCAGCAGCTCCGTCCATAGCGGAAGTAGCACAGATACGCAGTATTTT
d_gene: .; j_gene: TRBJ2-7; abundance: .; v_gene: TRBV5-1; CDR3aa: CASSLGRGDSSYEQYF; CDR3nt: TGCGCCAGCAGCTTGGGACGGGGAGATAGCTCCTACGAGCAGTACTTC
d_gene: .; j_gene: TRBJ1-5; abundance: .; v_gene: TRBV29-1; CDR3aa: CSVGKAGQPQHF; CDR3nt: TGCAGCGTTGGAAAGGCTGGTCAGCCCCAGCATTTT
d_gene: .; j_gene: TRBJ1-2; abundance: few; v_gene: TRBV6-6; CDR3aa: CASGPGNYGYTF; CDR3nt: TGTGCCAGCGGTCCGGGAAACTATGGCTACACCTTC
d_gene: TRBD2; j_gene: TRBJ2-1; abundance: .; v_gene: TRBV12-3/TRBV12-4; CDR3aa: CASSRAREGEQFF; CDR3nt: TGTGCCAGCAGTCGGGCCCGGGAGGGTGAGCAGTTCTTC
d_gene: .; j_gene: TRBJ1-1; abundance: few; v_gene: TRBV6-5; CDR3aa: CASSRRGGGAEAFF; CDR3nt: TGTGCCAGCAGTAGAAGGGGGGGCGGTGCCGAAGCTTTCTTT
d_gene: .; j_gene: TRBJ2-2; abundance: few; v_gene: TRBV9; CDR3aa: CASSVTQGGTGELFF; CDR3nt: TGTGCCAGCAGCGTGACACAGGGAGGCACCGGGGAGCTGTTTTTT
d_gene: .; j_gene: TRBJ2-3; abundance: .; v_gene: TRBV12-3/TRBV12-4; CDR3aa: CASSLVAQGTQYF; CDR3nt: TGTGCCAGCAGTTTAGTAGCCCAGGGCACGCAGTATTTT
d_gene: TRBD1; j_gene: TRBJ1-5; abundance: .; v_gene: TRBV5-4; CDR3aa: CASSPGQDKPQHF; CDR3nt: TGTGCCAGCAGCCCGGGACAGGATAAGCCCCAGCATTTT
d_gene: TRBD2; j_gene: TRBJ2-3; abundance: few; v_gene: TRBV13; CDR3aa: CASSLGLWGGPYPQYF; CDR3nt: TGTGCCAGCAGCTTAGGCCTCTGGGGAGGGCCCTACCCGCAGTATTTT
d_gene: .; j_gene: TRBJ2-7; abundance: few; v_gene: TRBV7-9; CDR3aa: CASSTVTERVEQYF; CDR3nt: TGTGCCAGCAGTACCGTCACGGAGCGGGTCGAGCAGTACTTC
d_gene: TRBD1; j_gene: TRBJ2-2; abundance: few; v_gene: TRBV5-6; CDR3aa: CASSLVQGASTGELFF; CDR3nt: TGTGCCAGCAGCTTGGTTCAGGGGGCGAGCACCGGGGAGCTGTTTTTT
d_gene: .; j_gene: TRBJ1-6; abundance: few; v_gene: TRBV7-8; CDR3aa: CASSLARSEYSPLHF; CDR3nt: TGTGCCAGCAGCTTAGCGCGCTCGGAATATTCACCCCTCCACTTT
d_gene: .; j_gene: TRBJ1-1; abundance: few; v_gene: TRBV7-3; CDR3aa: CASSLTAVGNTEAFF; CDR3nt: TGTGCCAGCAGCTTAACGGCGGTAGGGAACACTGAAGCTTTCTTT
d_gene: .; j_gene: TRBJ1-1; abundance: .; v_gene: TRBV15; CDR3aa: CATSSTLNTEAFF; CDR3nt: TGTGCCACCAGCAGCACACTCAACACTGAAGCTTTCTTT
d_gene: TRBD1; j_gene: TRBJ2-7; abundance: few; v_gene: TRBV27; CDR3aa: CASSLQGVSSYEQYF; CDR3nt: TGTGCCAGCAGTCTACAGGGGGTTAGTTCCTACGAGCAGTACTTC
d_gene: .; j_gene: TRBJ1-2; abundance: few; v_gene: TRBV7-9; CDR3aa: CASSQGTHYNYGYTF; CDR3nt: TGTGCCAGCAGCCAAGGAACCCACTATAACTATGGCTACACCTTC
d_gene: .; j_gene: TRBJ2-1; abundance: few; v_gene: TRBV3-1; CDR3aa: CASSQTRNSYNEQFF; CDR3nt: TGTGCCAGCAGTCAGACTAGGAACTCCTACAATGAGCAGTTCTTC
d_gene: .; j_gene: TRBJ2-4; abundance: few; v_gene: TRBV5-6; CDR3aa: CASSLDGTNHKNIQYF; CDR3nt: TGTGCCAGCAGCCTGGACGGGACGAACCACAAAAACATTCAGTACTTC
d_gene: TRBD1; j_gene: TRBJ1-1; abundance: few; v_gene: TRBV6-6; CDR3aa: CASSYRTGRGTEAFF; CDR3nt: TGTGCCAGCAGTTACAGGACAGGGAGGGGCACTGAAGCTTTCTTT
d_gene: TRBD2; j_gene: TRBJ2-1; abundance: .; v_gene: TRBV10-3; CDR3aa: CASLAGASDNEQFF; CDR3nt: TGTGCCTCACTAGCGGGGGCCTCCGACAATGAGCAGTTCTTC
d_gene: .; j_gene: TRBJ2-7; abundance: few; v_gene: TRBV12-3/TRBV12-4; CDR3aa: CASSPGQPITYEQYF; CDR3nt: TGTGCCAGCAGTCCCGGACAGCCTATTACCTACGAGCAGTACTTC
d_gene: .; j_gene: TRBJ2-7; abundance: few; v_gene: TRBV18; CDR3aa: CASSPQFPSYEQYF; CDR3nt: TGTGCCAGCTCACCACAATTCCCCTCCTACGAGCAGTACTTC
d_gene: .; j_gene: TRBJ2-5; abundance: few; v_gene: TRBV18; CDR3aa: CASSPRERQETQYF; CDR3nt: TGTGCCAGCTCACCAAGAGAGCGGCAAGAGACCCAGTACTTC
d_gene: TRBD1; j_gene: TRBJ1-2; abundance: .; v_gene: TRBV10-3; CDR3aa: CAIAGGAGGGYTF; CDR3nt: TGTGCCATCGCCGGCGGCGCAGGGGGTGGCTACACCTTC
d_gene: .; j_gene: TRBJ2-2; abundance: few; v_gene: TRBV5-1; CDR3aa: CASSLDPHTGELFF; CDR3nt: TGCGCCAGCAGCTTGGATCCTCACACCGGGGAGCTGTTTTTT
d_gene: .; j_gene: TRBJ2-1; abundance: few; v_gene: TRBV25-1; CDR3aa: CASSGEQVLNEQFF; CDR3nt: TGTGCCAGCAGTGGGGAACAGGTTCTAAATGAGCAGTTCTTC
d_gene: .; j_gene: TRBJ2-3; abundance: few; v_gene: TRBV12-3/TRBV12-4; CDR3aa: CASRGVQETDTQYF; CDR3nt: TGTGCCAGCAGGGGTGTCCAGGAGACAGATACGCAGTATTTT
d_gene: .; j_gene: TRBJ1-1; abundance: .; v_gene: TRBV12-3/TRBV12-4; CDR3aa: CASSSGQTMNTEAFF; CDR3nt: TGTGCCAGCAGTTCCGGACAGACAATGAACACTGAAGCTTTCTTT
d_gene: .; j_gene: TRBJ2-5; abundance: .; v_gene: TRBV12-3/TRBV12-4; CDR3aa: CASTLGRPRQETQYF; CDR3nt: TGTGCCAGCACCCTGGGCAGGCCACGCCAAGAGACCCAGTACTTC